Each of the 27 T cell receptor beta chains below was sequenced from the same sample in a study of cytomegalovirus exposure and HLA in healthy donors. The primer mix had 60 Vbeta and 13 Jbeta primers. Method: immunoSEQ multiplex PCR; TCRdb's copy keeps in-frame clones and lacks some. The sample lists roughly 230,000 clones, 70% to 90% seen once, with roughly 0.24% in the top ten. What was sequenced was PBMCs. These receptors were taken from a girl between 2 and 10 years old in good health and CMV-seronegative.

The chain combines TRBV2 with TRBJ2-6, with D perhaps TRBD1 (5 bases). Germline loops: CDR1 SNHLY, CDR2 FYNNEI. CDR3 size: 15 residues. V lost 4 bases and J lost 4, with 11 bases in between. The CDR3 nucleotides are TGTGCCAGCAGTGTAAAAGGGGCCGGGGCCAACGTCCTGACTTTC. It is translated as CASSVKGAGANVLTF. The variable domain in full, completed from reference TRBV2 and TRBJ2-6, reads EPEVTQTPSHQVTQMGQEVILRCVPISNHLYFYWYRQILGQKVEFLVSFYNNEISEKSEIFDDQFSVERPDGSNFTLKIRSTKLEDSAMYFCASSVKGAGANVLTFGAGSRLTVL.

This clone was seen only once. V is TRBV5-8 and J is TRBJ1-1; 8 bases agree with TRBD1. The ends lost 5 bases at V and 2 bases at J; junction bases unmatched: 5. Germline CDR1 SGHTS, CDR2 YDEGEE. The CDR3 consists of 14 residues. The CDR3 loop reads CASRSRGRNTEAFF. Written as DNA, the CDR3 is TGTGCCAGCAGATCCAGGGGGCGAAACACTGAAGCTTTCTTT.

This sequence joins TRBV15 and TRBJ2-1, with TRBD2 matching 9 bases. Germline loops: CDR1 LNHNV, CDR2 YYDKDF (reference sequence). The J segment lost 4 bases and the V segment lost 3 bases, leaving 4 bases of the junction unmatched. This CDR3 spans 15 amino acids. This CDR3 reads CATSRGGGGYNEQFF. CDR3 coding DNA: TGTGCCACCAGCAGGGGCGGGGGGGGGTACAATGAGCAGTTCTTC.

The V and J genes are TRBV25-1 and TRBJ2-5, with 7 bases matching TRBD2. Germline V gene data show CDR1 as MGHDK and CDR2 as SYGVNS. The trim removed 8 bases at V and 2 bases at J, leaving 8 bases unmatched. This CDR3 region has 14 residues. The CDR3 DNA sequence: TGTGCCAGCGGTACCGGGAGGCGGCAAGAGACCCAGTACTTC. Residues: CASGTGRRQETQYF. The variable domain in full, with the rest retrieved from reference TRBV25-1 and TRBJ2-5, is EADIYQTPRYLVIGTGKKITLECSQTMGHDKMYWYQQDPGMELHLIHYSYGVNSTEKGDLSSESTVSRIRTEHFPLTLESARPSHTSQYLCASGTGRRQETQYFGPGTRLLVL.

The V and J genes are TRBV6-6 and TRBJ2-1; the match to TRBD2 covers 7 bases. CDR1 is MNHNY, CDR2 SVGAGI, per germline (reference sequence). The V and J ends lost 0 bases and 5 bases, in that order; junction bases with no gene match: 4. The CDR3 contains 15 residues. CDR3 in amino acids: CASSYSISGNNEQFF. The CDR3 DNA is TGTGCCAGCAGTTACTCGATCAGCGGGAACAATGAGCAGTTCTTC.

This clone was seen a few times. The chain combines TRBV19 with TRBJ2-7, with 8 bases aligning to TRBD1. The V and J ends lost 5 bases and 4 bases, in that order; junction bases with no gene match: 7. The CDR3 has 14 residues. Germline V gene data show CDR1 as LNHDA and CDR2 as SQIVND (reference sequence). CDR3 loop: CASSSRDRWYEQYF. CDR3 bases: TGTGCCAGTAGTTCCCGGGACAGGTGGTACGAGCAGTACTTC.

CDR3 sequence (DNA): TGTGCCAGCAGCAAAGGCCCCGGGACAGGGGACTACGAGCAGTACTTC. Its translation: CASSKGPGTGDYEQYF. V and J are TRBV21-1 and TRBJ2-7; no DNA check was done on the table's D call, TRBD1. TRBV21-1 corresponds to a pseudogene. The CDR3 runs 16 residues.

The V gene is TRBV2, the J gene TRBJ2-7; 9 nucleotides agree with TRBD2. Germline V gene lookup returns CDR1 SNHLY and CDR2 FYNNEI. V lost 6 bases, J lost 2 bases, and 8 bases stayed unmatched. CDR3 length: 15 amino acids. This chain's CDR3 is CASRLSGSEAYEQYF. The CDR3 DNA reads as TGTGCCAGCAGGCTTAGCGGGAGCGAAGCCTACGAGCAGTACTTC.

Of note for this clone: The same CDR3 is also encoded by other DNA sequences in this sample. The rearrangement uses TRBV6-5 and TRBJ2-7; a weak D match, TRBD1 (6 bases). This CDR3 region has 13 residues. The germline gives CDR1 MNHEY, CDR2 SVGAGI. V was trimmed by 6 bases and J by 4 bases, leaving 13 bases between them. The CDR3 DNA is TGTGCCAGCAGCAGGGGACGGGCGTACGAGCAGTACTTC. It translates to CASSRGRAYEQYF.

This clone came up once. The chain uses TRBV7-2 and TRBJ2-2; 7 bases line up with TRBD2. The V and J ends lost 5 bases and 6 bases, in that order; junction bases with no gene match: 6. The CDR3 is 14 residues long. Germline V lookup: CDR1 SGHTA, CDR2 FQGNSA. Here the CDR3 reads CASSQSGVPGELFF. CDR3 DNA sequence: TGTGCCAGCAGCCAGAGCGGGGTTCCCGGGGAGCTGTTTTTT.

The CDR3 DNA is TGTGCCAGCCGATCGCGGGACCTCACAGATACGCAGTATTTT. It is translated as CASRSRDLTDTQYF. This chain joins TRBV28 and TRBJ2-3, with D perhaps matching TRBD2 (6 bases). Trimming took off 8 bases at V and 2 bases at J, with 14 bases between the two ends. The CDR3 is 14 residues long. The germline gives CDR1 MDHEN, CDR2 SYDVKM. The entire variable domain, with the rest obtained from reference TRBV28 and TRBJ2-3, is as follows: DVKVTQSSRYLVKRTGEKVFLECVQDMDHENMFWYRQDPGLGLRLIYFSYDVKMKEKGDIPEGYSVSREKKERFSLILESASTNQTSMYLCASRSRDLTDTQYFGPGTRLTVL.

The chain carries TRBV5-6 and TRBJ2-7; perhaps TRBD2 as D (6 bases). CDR3 length: 16 residues. The germline V gene encodes CDR1 SGHDT and CDR2 YYEEEE. V was cut by 1 base and J by 0 bases, with 14 bases left in between. The CDR3 loop is CASSLYRGLSSYEQYF. The CDR3 coding sequence is TGTGCCAGCAGCTTGTATCGGGGACTGAGCTCCTACGAGCAGTACTTC.

This clone appeared once. This chain connects TRBV30 to TRBJ2-1; 7 bases agree with TRBD2. CDR1 is GTSNPN, CDR2 SVGIG, per germline (reference sequence). The CDR3 runs to 14 residues. Losses at the gene ends were 4 bases for V and 10 bases for J; bases not matched to a gene: 13. DNA of the CDR3: TGTGCCTGGAACAAAATATTGGGGCGGGGGGAGCAGTTCTTC. It translates to CAWNKILGRGEQFF.

The gene calls are TRBV7-3 and TRBJ2-3; 11 bases agree with TRBD2. Trimming took 5 bases from V and 1 from J; bases not matched to a gene: 11. The CDR3 totals 18 residues. Looked up from germline, CDR1 is SGHTA and CDR2 is FQGTGA. In DNA, the CDR3 is TGTGCCAGCAGCCACCGGGTAGCGGGGGGGCTGGGCACAGATACGCAGTATTTT. As protein: CASSHRVAGGLGTDTQYF.

The CDR3 region is CASSQGAVPYEQYF. The DNA of the CDR3 is TGCGCCAGCAGCCAAGGGGCAGTCCCCTACGAGCAGTACTTC. V and J are TRBV4-1 and TRBJ2-7; D unclear. The germline V gene has CDR1 MGHRA and CDR2 YSYEKL. V shed 1 base and J shed 2 bases, with 9 bases lying between them. The CDR3 is 14 residues long.

The gene calls are TRBV18 and TRBJ1-1; 10 nucleotides line up with TRBD1. J was trimmed by 4 bases and V by 3 bases; bases with no gene match: 5. Looked up from germline, CDR1 is KGHSH and CDR2 is LQKENI. There are 15 residues in the CDR3. This chain's CDR3 is CASSPGQGGGTEAFF. The CDR3 DNA reads as TGTGCCAGCTCACCTGGACAGGGGGGGGGCACTGAAGCTTTCTTT.

This chain uses TRBV19 with TRBJ1-1; D is possibly TRBD1 (5 bases). Trimming removed 10 bases from V and 2 bases from J, with 20 bases in between. CDR1 is LNHDA, CDR2 SQIVND, per germline (reference sequence). The CDR3 spans 15 residues. The CDR3 here is CATYRRRGTNTEAFF. In DNA, the CDR3 is TGTGCCACCTACCGACGGAGGGGCACAAACACTGAAGCTTTCTTT. The full variable domain, with the rest looked up from reference TRBV19 and TRBJ1-1, is DGGITQSPKYLFRKEGQNVTLSCEQNLNHDAMYWYRQDPGQGLRLIYYSQIVNDFQKGDIAEGYSVSREKKESFPLTVTSAQKNPTAFYLCATYRRRGTNTEAFFGQGTRLTVV.

The rearrangement links TRBV4-1 to TRBJ2-7; 7 bases fit TRBD1. The V segment lost 3 bases and the J segment 1 base; nucleotides outside the gene matches: 9. Germline loops: CDR1 MGHRA, CDR2 YSYEKL. CDR3 length equals 16 residues. DNA for the CDR3: TGCGCCAGCAGCCAGTCCGGGACAGCACCATCCTACGAGCAGTACTTC. This sequence encodes CASSQSGTAPSYEQYF.

This sequence joins TRBV4-2 and TRBJ2-7, with D possibly matching TRBD1 (7 bases). V dropped 2 bases and J dropped 7 bases, with 21 bases sitting between them. Germline V gives CDR1 LGHNA, CDR2 YNFKEQ. The CDR3 totals 16 residues. The CDR3 nucleotides read TGTGCCAGCAGCCAAAAACAGGGGAGGACAACGAGGGAGCAGTACTTC. The encoded protein is CASSQKQGRTTREQYF.

The chain recombines TRBV2 with TRBJ2-3; 10 bases map to TRBD2. CDR3 size: 15 residues. Losses at the gene ends were 8 bases for V and 2 bases for J; bases not matched to a gene: 7. Per germline, CDR1 SNHLY and CDR2 FYNNEI. The CDR3 spells CASVRTSGYTDTQYF. In DNA form, the CDR3 reads TGTGCCAGCGTCCGGACTAGCGGTTACACAGATACGCAGTATTTT. Combining the CDR3 with reference TRBV2 and TRBJ2-3 gives the whole variable domain EPEVTQTPSHQVTQMGQEVILRCVPISNHLYFYWYRQILGQKVEFLVSFYNNEISEKSEIFDDQFSVERPDGSNFTLKIRSTKLEDSAMYFCASVRTSGYTDTQYFGPGTRLTVL.

In this sample, this clone turned up a few times. The chain employs TRBV7-9 and TRBJ2-7; 10 bases match TRBD2. The CDR3 extends over 14 amino acids. The germline V gene has CDR1 SEHNR and CDR2 FQNEAQ (reference sequence). The V segment lost 3 bases and the J segment 5 bases; nucleotides outside the gene matches: 4. For the CDR3, the DNA is TGTGCCAGCAGCTTTAGCGGGGGGAGCAACGAGCAGTACTTC. Encoded protein: CASSFSGGSNEQYF.

The rearrangement links TRBV19 to TRBJ1-2, with a possible D match to TRBD1 (5 bases). Per the germline V gene, CDR1 is LNHDA and CDR2 is SQIVND (reference sequence). The V end lost 2 bases, the J end lost 4 bases, and 8 bases lay between the germline ends. The CDR3 loop spans 13 amino acids. The CDR3 spells CASSIQGIYGYTF. DNA for the CDR3: TGTGCCAGTAGTATACAGGGTATCTATGGCTACACCTTC.

This clone was seen just once. The V gene is TRBV4-1, the J gene TRBJ2-1; TRBD2 agrees at 10 bases. The J segment lost 4 bases and the V segment lost 1 base, leaving 4 bases of the junction unmatched. CDR1 MGHRA and CDR2 YSYEKL come from the germline V gene. The CDR3 loop spans 16 amino acids. CDR3 sequence: CASSQGTSGAYNEQFF. For the CDR3, the DNA is TGCGCCAGCAGCCAAGGGACTAGCGGAGCTTACAATGAGCAGTTCTTC.

This rearrangement joins TRBV5-4 to TRBJ2-1, with 8 bases aligning to TRBD1. The CDR3 is 15 amino acids. Germline values: CDR1 SGHNT, CDR2 YYREEE (reference sequence). Losses at the gene ends were 2 bases for V and 9 bases for J; bases not matched to a gene: 10. The CDR3, as DNA: TGTGCCAGCAGCTTTGGCCGCGACAGGGGAATTGAGCAGTTCTTC. Translating gives CASSFGRDRGIEQFF.

V is TRBV6-5 and J is TRBJ2-3; TRBD2 aligns across 7 bases. Germline values: CDR1 MNHEY, CDR2 SVGAGI. The trim removed 6 bases at V and 0 bases at J, leaving 3 bases unmatched. This CDR3 is built from 14 residues. CDR3 sequence (DNA): TGTGCCAGCAGGCTAGCGGTTAGCACAGATACGCAGTATTTT. This codes for CASRLAVSTDTQYF.

In its sample, this clone was seen once. V usage is TRBV19 and J usage is TRBJ2-4, with 7 bases lining up with TRBD2. With V trimmed by 3 bases and J by 0 bases, 8 bases remained unmatched. Germline CDR1 is LNHDA and CDR2 is SQIVND (reference sequence). The length of the CDR3 is 17 residues. This chain's CDR3 is CASSIGIAGLAKNIQYF. The CDR3 DNA sequence: TGTGCCAGTAGTATCGGGATAGCGGGTCTAGCCAAAAACATTCAGTACTTC.

The genes are TRBV2 and TRBJ1-2; D uncertain. Germline values: CDR1 SNHLY, CDR2 FYNNEI. The CDR3 covers 13 residues. Between the trimmed V and J ends, which lost 8 bases and 2 bases, there was a span of 12 bases. CDR3 in DNA: TGTGCCAGCCGGGAAGGCGAGAACTATGGCTACACCTTC. It translates to CASREGENYGYTF.